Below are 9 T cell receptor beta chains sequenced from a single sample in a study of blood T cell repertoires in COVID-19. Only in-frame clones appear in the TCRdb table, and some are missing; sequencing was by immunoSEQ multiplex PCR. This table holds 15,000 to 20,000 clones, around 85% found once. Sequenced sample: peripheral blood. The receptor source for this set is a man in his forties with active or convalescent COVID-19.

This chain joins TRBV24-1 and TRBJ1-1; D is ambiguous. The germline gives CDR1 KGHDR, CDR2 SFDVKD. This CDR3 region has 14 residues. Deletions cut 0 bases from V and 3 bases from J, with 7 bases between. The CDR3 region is CATSDLLWHTEAFF. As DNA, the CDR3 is TGTGCCACCAGTGATTTGTTATGGCACACTGAAGCTTTCTTT.

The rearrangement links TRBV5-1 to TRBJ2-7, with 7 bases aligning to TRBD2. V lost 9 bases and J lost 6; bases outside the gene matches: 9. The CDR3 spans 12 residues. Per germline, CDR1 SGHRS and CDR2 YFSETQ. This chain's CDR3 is CATGQGGPEQYF. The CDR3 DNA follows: TGCGCCACAGGGCAGGGAGGGCCCGAGCAGTACTTC.

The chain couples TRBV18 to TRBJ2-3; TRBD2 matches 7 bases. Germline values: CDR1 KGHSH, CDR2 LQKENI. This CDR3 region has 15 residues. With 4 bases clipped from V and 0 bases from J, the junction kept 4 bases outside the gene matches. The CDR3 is CASSRRGTSTDTQYF. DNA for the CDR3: TGTGCCAGCTCACGGCGGGGGACCAGCACAGATACGCAGTATTTT.

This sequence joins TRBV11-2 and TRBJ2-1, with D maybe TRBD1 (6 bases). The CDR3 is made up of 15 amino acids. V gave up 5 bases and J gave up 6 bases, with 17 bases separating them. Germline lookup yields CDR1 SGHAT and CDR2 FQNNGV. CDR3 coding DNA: TGTGCCAGCAGCCTCCAGTTGGGGGCCCCCAATGAGCAGTTCTTC. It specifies CASSLQLGAPNEQFF.

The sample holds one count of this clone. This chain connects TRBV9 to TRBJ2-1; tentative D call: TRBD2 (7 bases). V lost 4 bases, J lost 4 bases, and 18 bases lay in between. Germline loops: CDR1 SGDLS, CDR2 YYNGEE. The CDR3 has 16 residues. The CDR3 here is CASSPGGGGGYNEQFF. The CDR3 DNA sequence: TGTGCCAGCAGCCCAGGAGGGGGGGGTGGGTACAATGAGCAGTTCTTC.

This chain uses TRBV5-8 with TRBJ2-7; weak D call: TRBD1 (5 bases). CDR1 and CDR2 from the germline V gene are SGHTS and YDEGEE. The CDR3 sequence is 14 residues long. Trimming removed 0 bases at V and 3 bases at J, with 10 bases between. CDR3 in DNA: TGTGCCAGCAGCTTGGACAGGTCACGCTACGAGCAGTACTTC. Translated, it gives CASSLDRSRYEQYF.

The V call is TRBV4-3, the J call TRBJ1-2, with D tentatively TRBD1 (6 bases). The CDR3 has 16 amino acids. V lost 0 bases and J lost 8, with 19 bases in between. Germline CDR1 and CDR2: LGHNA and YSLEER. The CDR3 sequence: CASSQDPQGPLGGYTF. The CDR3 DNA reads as TGCGCCAGCAGCCAAGATCCCCAGGGGCCCCTTGGGGGCTACACCTTC.

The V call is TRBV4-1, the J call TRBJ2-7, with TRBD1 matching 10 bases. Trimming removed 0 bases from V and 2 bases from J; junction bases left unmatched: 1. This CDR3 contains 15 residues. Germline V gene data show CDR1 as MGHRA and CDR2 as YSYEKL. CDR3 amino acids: CASSQEGQGPYEQYF. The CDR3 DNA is TGCGCCAGCAGCCAAGAGGGACAGGGGCCCTACGAGCAGTACTTC.

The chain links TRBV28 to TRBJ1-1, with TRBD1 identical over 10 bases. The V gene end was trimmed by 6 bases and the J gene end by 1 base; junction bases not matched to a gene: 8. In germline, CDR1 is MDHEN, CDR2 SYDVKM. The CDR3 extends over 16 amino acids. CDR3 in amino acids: CASSDRQGAWNTEAFF. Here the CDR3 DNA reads TGTGCCAGCAGCGACCGACAGGGGGCCTGGAACACTGAAGCTTTCTTT.